The 4 T cell receptor beta chains below were found in one sample sequenced in a study of T cell changes during pregnancy in multiple sclerosis. The repertoire was sequenced with immunoSEQ multiplex PCR; TCRdb's copy has only in-frame clones and lacks some. There are around 30,000 clones in the sample; under 95% occur only once, and around 0.43% lies in the top ten. Source: CD4+ T cells from peripheral blood mononuclear cells, taken in the second trimester of pregnancy. These receptors all come from a female donor with multiple sclerosis, enrolled in a pregnancy study.

This chain connects TRBV29-1 to TRBJ2-2; D might be TRBD2 (6 bases). Germline CDR1 is SQVTM and CDR2 is ANQGSEA. Trimming took off 4 bases at V and 5 bases at J, with 17 bases between the two ends. The CDR3 sequence is 15 residues long. In DNA, the CDR3 is TGCAGCGTTGTGGTCGGGAGCATTGGGACCGGGGAGCTGTTTTTT. Translation: CSVVVGSIGTGELFF.

This chain uses TRBV19 with TRBJ2-1; 8 bases are a match to TRBD2. The V and J ends lost 1 base and 7 bases, in that order; junction bases with no gene match: 9. Germline V gene lookup returns CDR1 LNHDA and CDR2 SQIVND (reference sequence). The CDR3 covers 16 residues. The CDR3 spells CASSIVGREGRNEQFF. In DNA form, the CDR3 reads TGTGCCAGTAGTATAGTAGGACGGGAGGGGAGGAATGAGCAGTTCTTC. The variable domain in full, with the rest retrieved from reference TRBV19 and TRBJ2-1, is DGGITQSPKYLFRKEGQNVTLSCEQNLNHDAMYWYRQDPGQGLRLIYYSQIVNDFQKGDIAEGYSVSREKKESFPLTVTSAQKNPTAFYLCASSIVGREGRNEQFFGPGTRLTVL.

This sequence joins TRBV7-2 and TRBJ2-7; D uncertain. The CDR3 contains 11 residues. Trimming stripped 5 bases from V and 3 bases from J, with 5 bases between. CDR1 and CDR2 (germline): SGHTA, FQGNSA. The CDR3 DNA reads TGTGCCAGCAGCCTAAACTACGAGCAGTACTTC. This codes for CASSLNYEQYF.

The V gene is TRBV28, the J gene TRBJ2-1, with 16 bases fitting TRBD2. Trimming removed 7 bases from V and 0 bases from J; junction bases left unmatched: 9. The CDR3 length is 19 residues. From germline, CDR1 is MDHEN and CDR2 SYDVKM. CDR3 in amino acids: CASTRPGLAGGHSYNEQFF. CDR3 nucleotide sequence: TGTGCCAGCACCCGACCGGGACTAGCGGGAGGGCACTCCTACAATGAGCAGTTCTTC.